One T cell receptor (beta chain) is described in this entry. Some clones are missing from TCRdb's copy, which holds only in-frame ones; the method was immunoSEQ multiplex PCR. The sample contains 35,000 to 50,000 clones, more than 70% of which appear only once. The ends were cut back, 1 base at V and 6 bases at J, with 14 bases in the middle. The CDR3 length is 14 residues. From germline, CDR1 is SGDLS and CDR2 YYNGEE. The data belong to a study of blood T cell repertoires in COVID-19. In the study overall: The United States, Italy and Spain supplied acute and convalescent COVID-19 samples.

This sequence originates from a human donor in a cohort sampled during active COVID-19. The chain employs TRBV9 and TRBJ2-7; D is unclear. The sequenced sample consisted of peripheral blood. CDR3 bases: TGTGCCAGCAGCGTAACCGCGGCTCTGGGCGAGCAGTACTTC. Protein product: CASSVTAALGEQYF.